What follows is one T cell receptor (beta chain) and its context. Its specificity is not known. A much larger clone lies a single base off, so this may be a read error. These data originate in a study of tumor-infiltrating lymphocytes in primary liver carcinoma. The overall study: Resection treated the patients' primary liver carcinoma. Recorded tumor stage was T1-T3 N0M0, with diameters of about 4 to 11 cm.

CDR1 is MNHEY and CDR2 is SVGAGI in the germline V gene. This CDR3 spans 13 amino acids. Unmatched junction bases numbered 4, after V lost 3 bases and J lost 5 bases. Total RNA (approximately 0.5 ug) served as template for TCR beta cDNA synthesis primed by a constant-region primer. Each TCR beta library was derived from three nested multiplex PCR rounds that employed slightly modified ARM-PCR. Amplification in the first two PCR rounds was performed using TRBV1-TRBV30 forward primers and a C-beta reverse primer for approximately 10 cycles each. Via MiXCR, TCRdb re-called the multiplex PCR reads, giving one row per CDR3 protein. The sample shows about 310,000 distinct CDR3 sequences, 65% of them seen only once. Researchers drew blood RNA from unsorted whole blood and extracted germline DNA as well. Treatment-naive at the time, the patients had chronic HBV infection. Findings and limits, study-wide: Samples, which were bulk and unsorted, did not allow CD4+ and CD8+ repertoires to be compared.

The sample consisted of peripheral blood. The TCR comes from a man aged 35-49 years with primary liver carcinoma and hepatitis B virus infection. The chain links TRBV6-5 to TRBJ2-7; 7 bases align to TRBD1. The CDR3 DNA follows: TGTGCCAGCAGTTATGACAGGGCTAACGAGCAGTACTTC. Its translation: CASSYDRANEQYF.